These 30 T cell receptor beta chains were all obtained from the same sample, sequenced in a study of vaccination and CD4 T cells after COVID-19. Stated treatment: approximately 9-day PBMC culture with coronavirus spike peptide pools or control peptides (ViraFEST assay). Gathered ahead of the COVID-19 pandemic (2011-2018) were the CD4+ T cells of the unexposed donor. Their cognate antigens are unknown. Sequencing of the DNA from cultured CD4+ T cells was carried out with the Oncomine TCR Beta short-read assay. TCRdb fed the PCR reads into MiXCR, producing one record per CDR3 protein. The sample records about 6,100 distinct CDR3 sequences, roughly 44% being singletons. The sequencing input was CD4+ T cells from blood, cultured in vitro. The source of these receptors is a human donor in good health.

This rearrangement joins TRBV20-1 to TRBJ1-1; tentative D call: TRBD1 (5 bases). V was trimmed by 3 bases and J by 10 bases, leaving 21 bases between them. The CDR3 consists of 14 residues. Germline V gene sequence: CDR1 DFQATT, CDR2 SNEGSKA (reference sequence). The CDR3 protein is CSARDPGSHPLAFF. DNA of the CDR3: TGCAGTGCTAGGGATCCAGGGAGTCATCCCTTAGCTTTCTTT.

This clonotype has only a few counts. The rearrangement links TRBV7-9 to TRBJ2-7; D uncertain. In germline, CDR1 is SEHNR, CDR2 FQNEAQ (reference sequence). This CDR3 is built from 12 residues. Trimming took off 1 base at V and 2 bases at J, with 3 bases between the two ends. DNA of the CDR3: TGTGCCAGCAGCTTAGGAGCCTACGAGCAGTACTTC. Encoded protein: CASSLGAYEQYF.

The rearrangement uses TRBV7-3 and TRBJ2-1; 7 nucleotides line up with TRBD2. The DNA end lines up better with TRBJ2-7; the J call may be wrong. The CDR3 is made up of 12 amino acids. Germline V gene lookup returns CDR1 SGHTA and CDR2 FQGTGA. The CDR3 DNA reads TGTGCCAGCAGCTTAACGCGGGGGGAGCAGTACTTC. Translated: CASSLTRGEQYF.

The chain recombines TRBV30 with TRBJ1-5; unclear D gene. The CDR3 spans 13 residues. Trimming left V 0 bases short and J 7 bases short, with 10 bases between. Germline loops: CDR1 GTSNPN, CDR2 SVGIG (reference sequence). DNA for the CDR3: TGTGCCTGGAGTGTAGAAAGAGGGCAGCCCCAGCATTTT. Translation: CAWSVERGQPQHF.

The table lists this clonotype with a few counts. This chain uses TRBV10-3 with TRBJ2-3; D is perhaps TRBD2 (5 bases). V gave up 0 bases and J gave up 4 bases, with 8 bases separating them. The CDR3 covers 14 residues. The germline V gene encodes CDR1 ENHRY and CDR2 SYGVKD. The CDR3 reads CAISESARADTQYF. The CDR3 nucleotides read TGTGCCATCAGTGAGTCCGCGAGGGCAGATACGCAGTATTTT.

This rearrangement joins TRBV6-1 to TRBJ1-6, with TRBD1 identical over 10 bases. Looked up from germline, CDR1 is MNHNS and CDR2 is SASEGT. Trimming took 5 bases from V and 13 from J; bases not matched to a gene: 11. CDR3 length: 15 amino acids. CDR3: CASSPFPTGGDPLHF. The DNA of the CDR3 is TGTGCCAGCAGTCCTTTCCCGACAGGGGGCGATCCCCTCCACTTT.

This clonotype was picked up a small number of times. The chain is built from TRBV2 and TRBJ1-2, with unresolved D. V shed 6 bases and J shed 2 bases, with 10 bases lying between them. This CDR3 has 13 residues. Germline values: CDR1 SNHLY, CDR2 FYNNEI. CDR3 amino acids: CASREQTNYGYTF. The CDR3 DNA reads TGTGCCAGCAGGGAACAGACAAACTATGGCTACACCTTC. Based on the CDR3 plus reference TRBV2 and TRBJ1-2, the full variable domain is EPEVTQTPSHQVTQMGQEVILRCVPISNHLYFYWYRQILGQKVEFLVSFYNNEISEKSEIFDDQFSVERPDGSNFTLKIRSTKLEDSAMYFCASREQTNYGYTFGSGTRLTVV.

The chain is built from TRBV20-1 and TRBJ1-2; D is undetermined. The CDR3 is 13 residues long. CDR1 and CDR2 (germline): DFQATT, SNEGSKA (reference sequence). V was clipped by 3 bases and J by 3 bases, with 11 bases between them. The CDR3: CSASFGEDYGYTF. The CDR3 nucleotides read TGCAGTGCTAGTTTTGGGGAAGACTATGGCTACACCTTC.

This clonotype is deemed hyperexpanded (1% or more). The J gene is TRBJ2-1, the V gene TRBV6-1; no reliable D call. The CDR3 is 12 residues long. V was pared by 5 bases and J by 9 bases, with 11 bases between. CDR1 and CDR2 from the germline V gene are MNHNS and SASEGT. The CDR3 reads CASSQTWGEQFF. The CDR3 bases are TGTGCCAGCAGTCAGACCTGGGGTGAGCAGTTCTTC.

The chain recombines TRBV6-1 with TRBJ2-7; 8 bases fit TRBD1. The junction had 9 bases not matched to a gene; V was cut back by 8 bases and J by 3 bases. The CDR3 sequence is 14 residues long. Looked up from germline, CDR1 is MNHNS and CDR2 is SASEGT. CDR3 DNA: TGTGCCAGCCAAATTACAGGGGGGTTCTACGAGCAGTACTTC. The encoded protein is CASQITGGFYEQYF.

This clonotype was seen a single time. The DNA for the CDR3 is TGTGCCAGTAGTCCATCCCGGGATGGGTATGGCTACACCTTC. It translates to CASSPSRDGYGYTF. J is TRBJ1-2 and V is TRBV19; D gene uncertain. The germline CDR1 and CDR2 sequences are LNHDA and SQIVND (reference sequence). The CDR3 covers 14 residues. Trimming removed 5 bases at V and 5 bases at J, with 15 bases between.

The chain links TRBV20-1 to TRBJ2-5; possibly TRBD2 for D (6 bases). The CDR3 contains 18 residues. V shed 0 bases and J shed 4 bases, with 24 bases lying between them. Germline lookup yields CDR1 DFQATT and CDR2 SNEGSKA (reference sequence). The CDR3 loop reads CSARDWGEARGRRETQYF. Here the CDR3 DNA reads TGCAGTGCTAGAGACTGGGGGGAGGCGAGGGGCCGTAGAGAGACCCAGTACTTC.

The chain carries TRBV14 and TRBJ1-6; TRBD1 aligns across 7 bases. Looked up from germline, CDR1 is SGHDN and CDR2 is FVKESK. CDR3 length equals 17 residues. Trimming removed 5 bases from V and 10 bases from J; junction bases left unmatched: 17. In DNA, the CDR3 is TGTGCCAGCAGCTACCGGACAGGCTCCCCGTCCGAATCACCCCTCCACTTT. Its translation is CASSYRTGSPSESPLHF. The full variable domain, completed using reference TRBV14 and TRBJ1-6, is EAGVTQFPSHSVIEKGQTVTLRCDPISGHDNLYWYRRVMGKEIKFLLHFVKESKQDESGMPNNRFLAERTGGTYSTLKVQPAELEDSGVYFCASSYRTGSPSESPLHFGNGTRLTVT.

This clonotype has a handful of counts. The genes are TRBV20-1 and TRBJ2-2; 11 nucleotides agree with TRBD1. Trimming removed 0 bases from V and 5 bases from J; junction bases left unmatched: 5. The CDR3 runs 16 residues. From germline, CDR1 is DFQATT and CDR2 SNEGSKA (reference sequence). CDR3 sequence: CSARDPGTGGTGELFF. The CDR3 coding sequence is TGCAGTGCTAGAGATCCCGGGACAGGGGGAACCGGGGAGCTGTTTTTT.

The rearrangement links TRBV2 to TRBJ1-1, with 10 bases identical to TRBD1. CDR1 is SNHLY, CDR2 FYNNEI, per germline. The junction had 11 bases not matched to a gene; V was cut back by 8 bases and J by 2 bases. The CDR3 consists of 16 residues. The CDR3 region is CASWRTGGTSNTEAFF. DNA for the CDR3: TGTGCCAGCTGGAGGACAGGGGGGACGTCCAACACTGAAGCTTTCTTT.

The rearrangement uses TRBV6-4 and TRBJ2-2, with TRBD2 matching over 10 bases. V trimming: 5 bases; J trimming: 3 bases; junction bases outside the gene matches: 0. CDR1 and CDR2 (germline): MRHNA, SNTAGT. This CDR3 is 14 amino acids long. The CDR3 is CASSTSGDTGELFF. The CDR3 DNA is TGTGCCAGCAGTACTAGCGGGGACACCGGGGAGCTGTTTTTT.

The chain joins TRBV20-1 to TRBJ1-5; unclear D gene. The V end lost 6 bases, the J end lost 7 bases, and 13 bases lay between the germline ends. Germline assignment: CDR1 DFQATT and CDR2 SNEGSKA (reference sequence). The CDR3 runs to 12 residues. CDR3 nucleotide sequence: TGCAGTGCACTGATGGTGGGGCAGCCCCAGCATTTT. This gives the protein CSALMVGQPQHF.

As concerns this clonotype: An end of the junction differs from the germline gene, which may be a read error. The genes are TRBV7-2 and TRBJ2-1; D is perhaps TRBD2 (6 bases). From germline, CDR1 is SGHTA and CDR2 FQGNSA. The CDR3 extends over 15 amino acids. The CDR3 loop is CASSLLASRWAGPLF. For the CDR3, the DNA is TGTGCCAGCAGCCTACTGGCCTCTAGGTGGGCGGGACCGCTCTTC.

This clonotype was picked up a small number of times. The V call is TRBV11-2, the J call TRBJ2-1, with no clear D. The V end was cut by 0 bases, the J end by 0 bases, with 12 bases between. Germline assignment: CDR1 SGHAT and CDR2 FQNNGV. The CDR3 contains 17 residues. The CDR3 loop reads CASSLDRAILSYNEQFF. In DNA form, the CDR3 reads TGTGCCAGCAGCTTAGATCGGGCAATCCTCTCCTACAATGAGCAGTTCTTC. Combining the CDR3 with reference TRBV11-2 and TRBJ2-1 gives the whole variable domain EAGVAQSPRYKIIEKRQSVAFWCNPISGHATLYWYQQILGQGPKLLIQFQNNGVVDDSQLPKDRFSAERLKGVDSTLKIQPAKLEDSAVYLCASSLDRAILSYNEQFFGPGTRLTVL.

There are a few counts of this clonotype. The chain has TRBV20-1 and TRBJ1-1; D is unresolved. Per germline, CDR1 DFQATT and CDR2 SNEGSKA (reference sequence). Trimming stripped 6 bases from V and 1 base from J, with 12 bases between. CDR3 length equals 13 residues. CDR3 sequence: CSAYRGGNTEAFF. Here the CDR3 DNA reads TGCAGTGCCTATCGGGGAGGGAACACTGAAGCTTTCTTT.

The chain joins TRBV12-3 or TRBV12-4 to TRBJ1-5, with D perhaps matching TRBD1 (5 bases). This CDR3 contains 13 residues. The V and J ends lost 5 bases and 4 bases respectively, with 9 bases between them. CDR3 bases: TGTGCCAGCAGTATAGACAGAAATCAGCCCCAGCATTTT. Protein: CASSIDRNQPQHF.

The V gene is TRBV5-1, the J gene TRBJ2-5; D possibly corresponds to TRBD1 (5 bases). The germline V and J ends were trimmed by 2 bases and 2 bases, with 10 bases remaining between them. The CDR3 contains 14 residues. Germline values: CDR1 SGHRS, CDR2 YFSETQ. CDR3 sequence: CASSFQGSQETQYF. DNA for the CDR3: TGCGCCAGCAGCTTTCAGGGAAGTCAAGAGACCCAGTACTTC. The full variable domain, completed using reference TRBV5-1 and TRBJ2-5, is KAGVTQTPRYLIKTRGQQVTLSCSPISGHRSVSWYQQTPGQGLQFLFEYFSETQRNKGNFPGRFSGRQFSNSRSEMNVSTLELGDSALYLCASSFQGSQETQYFGPGTRLLVL.

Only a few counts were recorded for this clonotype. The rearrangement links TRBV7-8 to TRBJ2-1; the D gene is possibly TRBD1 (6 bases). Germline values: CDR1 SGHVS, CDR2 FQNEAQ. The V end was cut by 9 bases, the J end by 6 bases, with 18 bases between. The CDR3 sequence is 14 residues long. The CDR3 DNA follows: TGTGCCAGTGGTTGGGGGACAACGGGCAATGAGCAGTTCTTC. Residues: CASGWGTTGNEQFF. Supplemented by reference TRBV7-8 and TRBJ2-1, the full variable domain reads GAGVSQSPRYKVAKRGQDVALRCDPISGHVSLFWYQQALGQGPEFLTYFQNEAQLDKSGLPSDRFFAERPEGSVSTLKIQRTQQEDSAVYLCASGWGTTGNEQFFGPGTRLTVL.

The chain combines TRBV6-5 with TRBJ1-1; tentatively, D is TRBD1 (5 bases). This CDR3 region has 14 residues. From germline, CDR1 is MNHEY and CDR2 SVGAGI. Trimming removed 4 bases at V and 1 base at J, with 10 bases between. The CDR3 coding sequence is TGTGCCAGCAGTTTGGGCAGGGCGAACACTGAAGCTTTCTTT. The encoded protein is CASSLGRANTEAFF.

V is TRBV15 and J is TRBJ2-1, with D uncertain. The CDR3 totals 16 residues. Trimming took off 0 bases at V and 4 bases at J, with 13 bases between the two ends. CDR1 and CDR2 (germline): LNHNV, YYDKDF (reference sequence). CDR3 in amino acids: CATSRDLGPPYNEQFF. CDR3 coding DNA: TGTGCCACCAGCAGAGATCTTGGACCTCCATACAATGAGCAGTTCTTC.

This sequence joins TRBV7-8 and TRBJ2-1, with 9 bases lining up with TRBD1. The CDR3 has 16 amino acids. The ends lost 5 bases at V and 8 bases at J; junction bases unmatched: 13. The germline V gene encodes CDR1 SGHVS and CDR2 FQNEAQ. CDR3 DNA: TGTGCCAGCAGCGTACCGGGACAGGGTTTGTTCTATGAGCAGTTCTTC. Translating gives CASSVPGQGLFYEQFF.

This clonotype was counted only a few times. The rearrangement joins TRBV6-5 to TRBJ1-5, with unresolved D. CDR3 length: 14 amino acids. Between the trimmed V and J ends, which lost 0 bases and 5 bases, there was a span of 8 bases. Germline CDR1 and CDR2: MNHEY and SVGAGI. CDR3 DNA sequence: TGTGCCAGCAGTTACTCTGCCGGGTATCAGCCCCAGCATTTT. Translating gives CASSYSAGYQPQHF.

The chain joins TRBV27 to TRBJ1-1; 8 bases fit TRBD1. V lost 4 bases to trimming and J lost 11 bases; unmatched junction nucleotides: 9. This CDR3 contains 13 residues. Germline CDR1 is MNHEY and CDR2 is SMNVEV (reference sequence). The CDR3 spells CASSSQDRGMAFF. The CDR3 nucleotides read TGTGCCAGCAGTTCGCAAGACAGGGGTATGGCTTTCTTT.

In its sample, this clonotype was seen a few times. The DNA for the CDR3 is TGTGCCAGCAGTGACGACCGCCACACTGAAGCTTTCTTT. This gives the protein CASSDDRHTEAFF. The gene calls are TRBV6-1 and TRBJ1-1, with D unresolved. The germline V gene encodes CDR1 MNHNS and CDR2 SASEGT. Trimming took 3 bases from V and 3 from J, leaving 8 bases between them. The CDR3 sequence is 13 residues long.

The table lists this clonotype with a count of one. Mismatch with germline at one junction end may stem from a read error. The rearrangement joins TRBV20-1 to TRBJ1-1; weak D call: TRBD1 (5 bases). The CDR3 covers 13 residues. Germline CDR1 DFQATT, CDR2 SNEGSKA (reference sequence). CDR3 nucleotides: TGCAGTGCTAGTCGCAGGGCGAACACTGAAACTTTCTTT. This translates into CSASRRANTETFF.